The clone carrying this T cell receptor beta chain has ten or more counts. No antigen is known for it. The sample belongs to a study of T cells after yellow fever vaccination. Study findings and constraints: Abundant contaminating clonotypes from the bulk population could appear in FACS-sorted repertoires.

It was through 5'RACE template switching that TCR cDNA was made, with a universal primer site and UMIs added. TCRdb re-analysed the 5' RACE reads in MiXCR, keeping a single row per CDR3 protein. The table shows 200,000 to 250,000 distinct CDR3 sequences, with 6.9% occurring only once. Sample: CD4+ T cells sorted from PBMCs, taken 15 days after the yellow fever booster vaccination. The source is a man between 25 and 39 years old who received the YFV17D yellow fever vaccine.

In nucleotides, the CDR3 is TGTGCCAGCAGGGACAGTAGAGAGACCCAGTACTTC. Translation: CASRDSRETQYF. The chain uses TRBV28 and TRBJ2-5; weak D call: TRBD1 (6 bases). CDR3 length: 12 amino acids. The V and J ends lost 6 bases and 4 bases respectively, with 9 bases between them. The germline V gene has CDR1 MDHEN and CDR2 SYDVKM.